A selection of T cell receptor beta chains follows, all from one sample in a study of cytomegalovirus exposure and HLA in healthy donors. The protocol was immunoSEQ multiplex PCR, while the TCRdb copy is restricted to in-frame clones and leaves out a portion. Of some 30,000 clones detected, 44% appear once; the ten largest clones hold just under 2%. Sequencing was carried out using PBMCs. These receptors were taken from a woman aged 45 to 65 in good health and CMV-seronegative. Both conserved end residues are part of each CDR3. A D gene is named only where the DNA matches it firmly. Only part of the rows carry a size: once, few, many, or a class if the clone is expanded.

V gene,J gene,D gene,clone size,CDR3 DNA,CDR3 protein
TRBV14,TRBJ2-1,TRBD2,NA,TGTGCCAGCAGCCAAGAAACAGGAGTAGCGGGAGGTTTTACTGAGCAGTTCTTC,CASSQETGVAGGFTEQFF
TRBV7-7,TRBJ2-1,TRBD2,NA,TGTGCCAGCAGCTTAGCGCTAATGGTGGGACTAGCGGGGTACCTCTCCTACAATGAGCAGTTCTTC,CASSLALMVGLAGYLSYNEQFF
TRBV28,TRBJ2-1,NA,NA,TGTGCCAGCAGTTTCCCTACAGGGTTTGAGCAGTTCTTC,CASSFPTGFEQFF
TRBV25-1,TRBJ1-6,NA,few,TGTGCCAGCAGTGCCACAGGCGCCCTCCACTTT,CASSATGALHF
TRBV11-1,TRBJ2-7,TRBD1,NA,TGTGCCAGCAGCCCCGGGACAGCGTATGGGAAACACTCCTACGAGCAGTACTTC,CASSPGTAYGKHSYEQYF
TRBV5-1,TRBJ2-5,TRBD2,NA,TGCGCCAGCAAAGGTAGCGGGTGGGAGACCCAGTACTTC,CASKGSGWETQYF
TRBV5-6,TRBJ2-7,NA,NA,TGTGCCAGCAGCTTGGATAGCGACTACGAGCAGTACTTC,CASSLDSDYEQYF
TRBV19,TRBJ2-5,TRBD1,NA,TGTGCCAGTAGTCAAACAGGGGAAGAGACCCAGTACTTC,CASSQTGEETQYF
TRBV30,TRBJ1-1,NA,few,TGTGCCTTGGGGCGGGGGGGCACTGAAGCTTTCTTT,CALGRGGTEAFF
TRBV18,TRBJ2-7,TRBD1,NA,TGTGCCAGCTCACCACGACAGGGGGACGAGCAGTACTTC,CASSPRQGDEQYF
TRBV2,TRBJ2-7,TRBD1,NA,TGTGCCAGCAACCGGGACAGGGCTAGCTCCTACGAGCAGTACTTC,CASNRDRASSYEQYF
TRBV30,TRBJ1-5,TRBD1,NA,TGTGCCTGGAGTGTAAGAGGTGGGACAGGGGCGTATCAGCCCCAGCATTTT,CAWSVRGGTGAYQPQHF
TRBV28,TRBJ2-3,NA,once,TGTGCCAGCAGTTTTCGGGCTAGCCTATATATGGCAGATACGCAGTATTTT,CASSFRASLYMADTQYF
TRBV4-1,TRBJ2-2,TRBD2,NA,TGCGCCAGCAGCCAAGCCCCAAAGACTAGCGGGAGTGCGAACACCGGGGAGCTGTTTTTT,CASSQAPKTSGSANTGELFF
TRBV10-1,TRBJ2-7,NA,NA,TGCGCCAGCAGTGAGTCGGGGCCGAGCAGGAATGGAAGATCCTTC,CASSESGPSRNGRSF
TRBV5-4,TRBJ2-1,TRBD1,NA,TGTGCCAGCAGCGCCAGGACAGGGGTCTCCTGCAATGAGCAGTTCTTC,CASSARTGVSCNEQFF
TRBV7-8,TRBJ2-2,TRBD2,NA,TGTGCCAGCAGCTTCGGGTTCCGGACTAGCAACACCGGGGAGCTGTTTTTT,CASSFGFRTSNTGELFF
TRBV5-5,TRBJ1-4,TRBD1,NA,TGTGCCAGCAGCTTGACAGGGGTGACTAATGAAAAACTGTTTTTT,CASSLTGVTNEKLFF
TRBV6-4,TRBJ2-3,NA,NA,TGTGCCAGCAGCCCCGGCCCACAGGGAGCTAGCACAGATACGCAGTATTTT,CASSPGPQGASTDTQYF
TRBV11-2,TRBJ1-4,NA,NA,TGTGCCAGCAGCTTAGTAGGGGCAACTAATGAAAAACTGTTTTTT,CASSLVGATNEKLFF
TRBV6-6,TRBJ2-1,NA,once,TGTGCCAGCACAAACTTGGCGGGATATCAGTTCTTC,CASTNLAGYQFF
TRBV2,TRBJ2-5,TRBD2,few,TGTGCCAGCTCGCTGCCAGCTAGCGGGGGGACCACCGCACACCAAGAGACCCAGTACTTC,CASSLPASGGTTAHQETQYF